A selection of T cell receptor beta chains follows, all from one sample in a study of a mutant IDH1 vaccine in newly diagnosed glioma. These receptors lack a known antigen. Method: immunoSEQ multiplex PCR; TCRdb's copy keeps in-frame clones and lacks some. In the table there are some 60,000 clones, approximately 84% of which are singletons. The material sequenced was PBMCs, taken from a glioma patient whose treatment included an IDH1 peptide vaccine. All receptors come from a man younger than 45 with glioma. CDR3s include the opening cysteine and the closing phenylalanine or tryptophan. The D gene is left open where the match is weak. Where a row states a size, it is once, few, many or the class of an expanded clone; other rows omit it.

D gene | clone size | J gene | V gene | CDR3 protein | CDR3 DNA
. | . | TRBJ2-5 | TRBV6-5 | CASSLGGAPYQETQYF | TGTGCCAGCAGTTTGGGCGGGGCCCCGTACCAAGAGACCCAGTACTTC
. | . | TRBJ1-4 | TRBV25-1 | CASSHRTAHNEKLFF | TGTGCCAGCAGTCATAGGACAGCTCATAATGAAAAACTGTTTTTT
. | . | TRBJ1-1 | TRBV19 | CASSLNTHTEAFF | TGTGCCAGTAGTTTGAATACCCACACTGAAGCTTTCTTT
TRBD1 | . | TRBJ2-7 | TRBV27 | CASSWGQGSNEQYF | TGTGCCAGCAGTTGGGGACAGGGGTCGAATGAGCAGTACTTC
. | . | TRBJ2-5 | TRBV7-2 | CASSLVETFQETQYF | TGTGCCAGCAGCTTAGTCGAGACCTTCCAAGAGACCCAGTACTTC
. | . | TRBJ1-4 | TRBV29-1 | CSVVRGPNEKLFF | TGCAGCGTTGTCAGGGGCCCTAATGAAAAACTGTTTTTT
. | . | TRBJ2-3 | TRBV30 | CAWRARGVPDTQYF | TGTGCCTGGAGAGCCCGCGGGGTCCCAGATACGCAGTATTTT
. | . | TRBJ2-3 | TRBV28 | CASTPGEHTDTQYF | TGTGCCAGCACCCCTGGGGAACACACAGATACGCAGTATTTT
. | . | TRBJ2-1 | TRBV18 | CASSPIAPTAGLYVYNEQFF | TGTGCCAGCTCACCGATTGCCCCGACAGCGGGTTTGTACGTTTACAATGAGCAGTTCTTC
. | . | TRBJ2-5 | TRBV19 | CASSTQGLGETQYF | TGTGCCAGTAGTACTCAGGGACTGGGGGAGACCCAGTACTTC
. | . | TRBJ2-1 | TRBV6-6 | CASSYGATYNEQFF | TGTGCCAGCAGTTATGGGGCAACCTACAATGAGCAGTTCTTC
. | . | TRBJ2-5 | TRBV21-1 | CASSKGKGTGSETQYF | TGTGCCAGCAGCAAAGGAAAGGGGACAGGATCGGAGACCCAGTACTTC
. | . | TRBJ2-7 | TRBV28 | CASSPANPPREQYF | TGTGCCAGCAGCCCCGCTAATCCTCCGCGGGAGCAGTACTTC
TRBD1 | . | TRBJ1-3 | TRBV27 | CASSLIGGTGGGNTIYF | TGTGCCAGCAGTTTAATCGGTGGGACAGGGGGTGGAAACACCATATATTTT
. | . | TRBJ2-1 | TRBV7-2 | CASSLGREDEQFF | TGTGCCAGCAGCTTAGGTAGGGAGGATGAGCAGTTCTTC
. | . | TRBJ2-2 | TRBV5-4 | CASSFVGGELFF | TGTGCCAGCAGCTTTGTGGGAGGGGAGCTGTTTTTT
. | . | TRBJ2-1 | TRBV7-9 | CASSSQGYEQFF | TGTGCCAGCAGCTCTCAGGGCTATGAGCAGTTCTTC
. | . | TRBJ2-7 | TRBV9 | CASSGDGGATYEQYF | TGTGCCAGCAGTGGCGACGGAGGGGCCACCTACGAGCAGTACTTC
TRBD2 | . | TRBJ2-3 | TRBV2 | CASSEQRGRADTQYF | TGTGCCAGCAGTGAACAGCGGGGTAGGGCAGATACGCAGTATTTT
TRBD2 | . | TRBJ2-1 | TRBV5-1 | CASSLVAGRGEQFF | TGCGCCAGCAGCTTAGTAGCGGGGAGGGGTGAGCAGTTCTTC
TRBD1 | . | TRBJ2-1 | TRBV28 | CASRPGTGGWFF | TGTGCCAGCAGGCCCGGGACAGGGGGTTGGTTCTTC
. | . | TRBJ2-3 | TRBV5-6 | CASSPQGPDTQYF | TGTGCCAGCAGCCCTCAGGGACCAGATACGCAGTATTTT
. | . | TRBJ2-1 | TRBV5-4 | CASSYSAGSTYNEQFF | TGTGCCAGCAGTTATAGCGCGGGAAGCACCTACAATGAGCAGTTCTTC
. | . | TRBJ2-3 | TRBV9 | CASSVGLGTDTQYF | TGTGCCAGCAGCGTAGGACTAGGAACAGATACGCAGTATTTT
TRBD1 | . | TRBJ1-6 | TRBV6-6 | CASSINRGNSPLHF | TGTGCCAGCAGCATAAACAGGGGCAATTCACCCCTCCACTTT
. | . | TRBJ2-3 | TRBV2 | CARGDTSDTQYF | TGTGCCAGAGGGGATACGTCAGATACGCAGTATTTT
. | . | TRBJ2-5 | TRBV10-3 | CAISGQQETQYF | TGTGCCATCAGCGGGCAGCAAGAGACCCAGTACTTC
TRBD1 | once | TRBJ2-7 | TRBV13 | CASSATGGGSYEQYF | TGTGCCAGCAGCGCCACAGGGGGTGGCTCCTACGAGCAGTACTTC
TRBD2 | . | TRBJ2-1 | TRBV13 | CASSLVAGAGDFDNEQFF | TGTGCCAGCAGCTTAGTCGCGGGAGCGGGGGACTTCGACAATGAGCAGTTCTTC
TRBD2 | once | TRBJ2-3 | TRBV18 | CASSPLAGVSTDTQYF | TGTGCCAGCTCACCACTAGCGGGGGTTAGCACAGATACGCAGTATTTT
. | . | TRBJ2-3 | TRBV11-2 | CASSLSGAGGPTDTQYF | TGTGCCAGCAGCTTATCGGGTGCGGGCGGGCCCACAGATACGCAGTATTTT
. | few | TRBJ2-3 | TRBV5-4 | CASSLVGSGRATQYF | TGTGCCAGCAGCTTGGTGGGGTCAGGCAGGGCTACGCAGTATTTT
. | . | TRBJ1-2 | TRBV6-6 | CASSPPSDSAGGYTF | TGTGCCAGCAGCCCCCCTTCTGACAGCGCCGGGGGCTACACCTTC
TRBD1 | . | TRBJ1-1 | TRBV30 | CAWSKTGGYTEAFF | TGTGCCTGGAGTAAAACAGGGGGGTACACTGAAGCTTTCTTT
. | . | TRBJ1-1 | TRBV9 | CASSVVGGNTEAFF | TGTGCCAGCAGCGTAGTGGGAGGGAACACTGAAGCTTTCTTT
TRBD1 | . | TRBJ2-3 | TRBV9 | CASSVDDREHTDTQYF | TGTGCCAGCAGCGTCGATGACAGGGAACACACAGATACGCAGTATTTT
. | once | TRBJ1-1 | TRBV7-9 | CASSADFVYTEAFF | TGTGCCAGCAGCGCGGACTTCGTATACACTGAAGCTTTCTTT
. | medium-sized | TRBJ2-5 | TRBV18 | CASSGGIQETQYF | TGTGCCAGCTCAGGGGGTATCCAAGAGACCCAGTACTTC
. | . | TRBJ1-6 | TRBV7-9 | CASRGGQSSYNSPLHF | TGTGCCAGCAGAGGCGGACAGAGCTCCTATAATTCACCCCTCCACTTT
TRBD2 | . | TRBJ2-7 | TRBV2 | CASSVNAGDEQYF | TGTGCCAGCAGTGTGAACGCGGGGGACGAGCAGTACTTC